This TCR beta chain came from a study of T cell responses to AZD1222 COVID-19 vaccine (dated by TCRdb to about 2021). General notes on the study: A total of about 230 trial participants underwent TCR sequencing, of whom some 210 received two doses of AZD1222 and around 25 received two doses of the MenACWY control vaccine. Trial participants were enrolled by age into subgroups of 18-55, 56-69 and 70-plus years, and around 150, 28 and 57 TCR-sequenced participants, respectively, were included in these subgroups.

The meaning of the sample's time point label: about 28 days (+/-7) after the second vaccine dose. AZD1222 recipients with second doses at about 4 weeks or about 12 weeks were pooled, because spike-specific TCR depth and breadth did not differ between schedules. Vaccinee samples came from UK trials COV001 and COV002, including a single-blind randomized controlled phase 2/3 trial of AZD1222 (ChAdOx1 nCoV-19) in healthy adults. For TCRbeta chain sequencing, PBMC samples from trial participants were taken at day 0 and at day 28 after the second dose. About this clone itself: Its specific antigen is unknown. One base away there is no much larger clone; base qualities are not given.

Results and caveats for the whole study, not just this receptor: Conclusions about previously exposed vaccinees are limited because only 5 or 6 AZD1222 recipients were SARS-CoV-2 seropositive at baseline. In the small 56-69-year group, the increase in depth fell short of significance, most likely because of low power. CD4 TCRs associated with the vaccine covered the entire spike protein, and the dominant responses were in regions 160-218 and 743-854. A significant rise in spike-specific TCR breadth and depth was observed after two AZD1222 doses relative to day 0 and relative to MenACWY recipients. Epitopes outside the regions mutated in the B.1.351 and B.1.1.7 variants were reportedly recognized by nearly half of the unique spike-specific TCRs. No day 14 peak-response samples were available, so repertoires were characterized only after the peak T cell response. Most participants were white British and females outnumbered males, and the authors suggested that clonal diversity may have been underestimated.

The CDR3 regions of human TCRbeta chains were subjected to immunosequencing. From the authors' description of their analysis: Repertoire TCRs were matched against a reference library of SARS-CoV-2-specific TCRs generated with the MIRA antigen-specificity platform. Breadth meant the fraction of unique TCRs that were SARS-CoV-2-associated, whereas depth meant the fraction of total T cells that were SARS-CoV-2-associated. Using the MIRA data, each spike-specific TCR was mapped to the spike region that the TCR reacts to and placed in a CD4 or CD8 class. Log10-transformed breadth and depth values were compared by one-way ANOVA with Sidak's multiple comparisons tests. This is the immuneACCESS table as TCRdb keeps it, with only in-frame sequences that have V and J called. A part of the clones is gone; compared with another copy, unresolved V genes explain less than half, and the rest is unexplained. From that table come the V and J calls and clone size; the DNA was used to work out D and trimming. The sample table records roughly 70,000 clones; nearly 90% of these occur just once. Clones ranked in the top ten supply roughly 1.2% of the sample.

Material: peripheral blood, obtained 28 days after the second AZD1222 dose. The TCR comes from an adult who received the AZD1222 COVID-19 vaccine.

For the CDR3, the sequence is CASSPGTGDTGELFF. Read as DNA, the sequence is TGTGCCAGCAGTCCCGGGACAGGGGACACCGGGGAGCTGTTTTTT. The V and J genes are TRBV6-2 or TRBV6-3 and TRBJ2-2; TRBD1 lines up with 10 middle nucleotides. The CDR3 contains 15 residues, cysteine and phenylalanine counted. The retained sequence is limited to the CDR3, 45 bases, with the frame set at the first base. For CDR1 and CDR2, the germline V gene lists MNHEY and SVGEGT. Compared with germline, V lacks 5 bases and J lacks 3 bases; bases without a gene match: 3.